A selection of T cell receptor beta chains follows, all from one sample in a study of T cells in Graves' hyperthyroidism and ophthalmopathy. TCRdb reanalysed the multiplex PCR reads using MiXCR and keeps one entry per CDR3 protein. This repertoire shows more than 350,000 distinct CDR3 sequences, 15% to 20% found once; its top ten account for 30% to 40%. Sequencing was performed on blood. The source is a woman aged 25 to 39 with Graves' hyperthyroidism that later progressed to Graves' ophthalmopathy. Both conserved end residues are part of each CDR3. A D gene is named only where the DNA matches it firmly. Some rows have no size entry. The others give once, few or many, or a class for an expanded clone.

D gene,clone size,V gene,J gene,CDR3 protein,CDR3 DNA
NA,many,TRBV15,TRBJ2-1,CATSRDKGWGDYNEQFF,TGTGCCACCAGCAGAGATAAAGGATGGGGAGACTACAATGAGCAGTTCTTC
TRBD2,many,TRBV11-3,TRBJ2-3,CASSLGSTSGTDTQYF,TGTGCCAGCAGCTTAGGTTCGACTAGCGGTACAGATACGCAGTATTTT
NA,many,TRBV6-2/TRBV6-3,TRBJ1-6,CASSIRGTWNSPLHF,TGTGCCAGCAGCATACGTGGGACGTGGAATTCACCCCTCCACTTT
NA,many,TRBV28,TRBJ1-4,CASSGRDATNEKLFF,TGTGCCAGCTCGGGCAGAGATGCAACTAATGAAAAACTGTTTTTT
NA,many,TRBV18,TRBJ2-2,CASSPTQDGTGELFF,TGTGCCAGCTCACCGACCCAGGACGGCACCGGGGAGCTGTTTTTT
NA,NA,TRBV7-9,TRBJ2-3,CASSLVRGESTDTQYF,TGTGCCAGCAGCTTAGTTCGGGGCGAAAGCACAGATACGCAGTATTTT
NA,many,TRBV4-1,TRBJ2-1,CASSLGGRNEQFF,TGCGCCAGCAGCCTGGGGGGGCGGAATGAGCAGTTCTTC
TRBD1,many,TRBV18,TRBJ2-7,CASSTTTGEQGYEQYF,TGTGCCAGCTCAACCACTACAGGGGAACAAGGCTACGAGCAGTACTTC
NA,NA,TRBV2,TRBJ2-3,CASSVRASIDTQYF,TGTGCCAGCAGTGTACGGGCCAGCATAGATACGCAGTATTTT
NA,many,TRBV11-2,TRBJ1-1,CASRVDYNTEAFF,TGTGCCAGCAGGGTAGACTATAACACTGAAGCTTTCTTT
NA,many,TRBV15,TRBJ2-5,CATSRDKEFETQYF,TGTGCCACCAGCAGAGATAAGGAATTTGAGACCCAGTACTTC
NA,NA,TRBV7-9,TRBJ2-1,CASSSDYRNEQFF,TGTGCCAGCAGCTCAGACTATCGCAATGAGCAGTTCTTC
NA,many,TRBV5-1,TRBJ2-1,CASSSGLDLGSSSYNEQFF,TGCGCCAGCAGCTCGGGACTGGACCTAGGATCCAGCTCCTACAATGAGCAGTTCTTC
NA,many,TRBV19,TRBJ1-1,CASSIYGGEYTEAFF,TGTGCCAGTAGTATATATGGGGGAGAGTACACTGAAGCTTTCTTT
NA,many,TRBV7-2,TRBJ2-2,CASSSRDIWNTGELFF,TGTGCCAGCAGCTCACGGGACATTTGGAACACCGGGGAGCTGTTTTTT
TRBD2,many,TRBV29-1,TRBJ2-7,CSAGLAGLRYEQYF,TGCAGCGCGGGACTAGCGGGACTTCGGTACGAGCAGTACTTC
NA,many,TRBV7-2,TRBJ2-2,CASSLVITGELFF,TGTGCCAGCAGCTTAGTTATTACCGGGGAGCTGTTTTTT
NA,many,TRBV7-9,TRBJ1-2,CASSLADGYYGYTF,TGTGCCAGCAGCTTAGCGGACGGGTACTATGGCTACACCTTC
NA,many,TRBV7-9,TRBJ1-2,CASSPDSAGGYTF,TGTGCCAGCAGCCCCGACAGTGCGGGCGGCTACACCTTC
NA,NA,TRBV19,TRBJ2-7,CASSPAGTNYEQYF,TGTGCCAGTAGTCCCGCCGGGACAAACTACGAGCAGTACTTC
NA,many,TRBV12-3/TRBV12-4,TRBJ2-2,CASSPNTNTGELFF,TGTGCCAGCAGTCCCAACACGAACACCGGGGAGCTGTTTTTT
NA,many,TRBV2,TRBJ2-7,CASRYRESHSYEQYF,TGTGCCAGCAGGTACAGGGAAAGTCACTCCTACGAGCAGTACTTC
NA,NA,TRBV19,TRBJ1-1,CASISRKAEAFF,TGTGCCAGTATTTCGCGTAAGGCTGAAGCTTTCTTT
TRBD1,NA,TRBV30,TRBJ1-2,CAWSFGTTGNYGYTF,TGTGCCTGGAGTTTTGGGACGACAGGGAACTATGGCTACACCTTC
TRBD1,NA,TRBV5-5,TRBJ1-2,CASSYRGNIPRGYGYTF,TGTGCCAGCAGCTACAGGGGGAATATACCCAGGGGGTATGGCTACACCTTC
NA,few,TRBV14,TRBJ2-3,CASSLYVTQYF,TGTGCCAGCAGCCTATATGTTACGCAGTATTTT
TRBD1,many,TRBV18,TRBJ2-7,CASSPIGPGQGSYEQYF,TGTGCCAGCTCACCGATCGGACCGGGACAGGGGTCCTACGAGCAGTACTTC
TRBD1,many,TRBV12-3/TRBV12-4,TRBJ2-4,CASSLAGQGEAKNIQYF,TGTGCCAGCAGTTTAGCGGGGCAGGGGGAGGCCAAAAACATTCAGTACTTC
NA,few,TRBV6-1,TRBJ1-5,CASSPLVGSNQPQHF,TGTGCCAGCAGTCCTCTCGTGGGCAGCAATCAGCCCCAGCATTTT
TRBD1,many,TRBV10-3,TRBJ1-5,CAISEGQGGNQPQHF,TGTGCCATCAGTGAGGGACAGGGCGGCAATCAGCCCCAGCATTTT
NA,NA,TRBV27,TRBJ2-1,CASSLSAWRPHFYDEQFF,TGTGCCAGCAGTTTATCTGCCTGGCGCCCCCACTTTTACGATGAGCAGTTCTTC
NA,NA,TRBV7-8,TRBJ2-1,CASCLNWGNEQFF,TGTGCCAGTTGCCTTAATTGGGGGAATGAGCAGTTCTTC
TRBD2,NA,TRBV7-2,TRBJ2-3,CASSLRVAGGPDTQYF,TGTGCCAGCAGCTTAAGGGTTGCGGGAGGGCCTGATACGCAGTATTTT
NA,many,TRBV6-1,TRBJ2-1,CASKRGSGDEQFF,TGTGCCTCCAAGAGGGGGAGTGGGGATGAGCAGTTCTTC